This TCR beta chain was identified in a study of HIV-infected patients and healthy controls. This clonotype has ten or more counts. Germline loops: CDR1 MNHNS, CDR2 SASEGT. V lost 5 bases to trimming and J lost 3 bases, with 10 bases between them. The length of the CDR3 is 13 residues. From the 5' RACE reads, TCRdb called clonotypes with MiXCR, one entry per CDR3 protein. The repertoire has roughly 68,000 distinct CDR3 sequences, about 19% of them found once; the top ten carry more than 1.3%. The J gene is TRBJ1-1, the V gene TRBV6-1, with D possibly TRBD1 on 6 matching bases. Sequencing input: CD4+ T cells from blood. The sequence derives from a human donor in good health. This CDR3 is CASSQQGYTEAFF. The CDR3 nucleotides read TGTGCCAGCAGTCAACAGGGTTACACTGAAGCTTTCTTT.